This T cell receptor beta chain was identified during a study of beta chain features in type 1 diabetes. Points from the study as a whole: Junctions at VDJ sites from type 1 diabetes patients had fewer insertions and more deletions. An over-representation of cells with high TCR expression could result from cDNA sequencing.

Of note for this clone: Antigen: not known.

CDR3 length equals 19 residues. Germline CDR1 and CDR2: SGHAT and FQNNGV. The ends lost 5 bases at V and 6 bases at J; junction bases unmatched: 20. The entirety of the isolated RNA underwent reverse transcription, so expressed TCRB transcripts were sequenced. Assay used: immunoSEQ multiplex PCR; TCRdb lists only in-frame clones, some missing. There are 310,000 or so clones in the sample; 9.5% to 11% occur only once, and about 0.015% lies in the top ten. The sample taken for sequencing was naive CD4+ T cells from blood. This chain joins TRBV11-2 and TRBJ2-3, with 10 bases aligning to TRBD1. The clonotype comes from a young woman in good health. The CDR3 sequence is CASSLTSGGQGGRWDTQYF. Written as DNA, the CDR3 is TGTGCCAGCAGCCTCACCTCCGGTGGACAGGGGGGGCGCTGGGATACGCAGTATTTT. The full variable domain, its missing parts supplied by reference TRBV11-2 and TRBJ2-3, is EAGVAQSPRYKIIEKRQSVAFWCNPISGHATLYWYQQILGQGPKLLIQFQNNGVVDDSQLPKDRFSAERLKGVDSTLKIQPAKLEDSAVYLCASSLTSGGQGGRWDTQYFGPGTRLTVL.